This T cell receptor (beta chain) is drawn from a study of blood T cells in healthy people across ages. A sample-barcoded 5' primer and a J-beta primer mix were used in a second PCR of about 7 to 12 cycles. TCRdb ran MiXCR on the 5' RACE reads and lists one entry per CDR3 protein. The data show around 400,000 distinct CDR3 sequences, with about 49% seen just once and 51% held by the top ten. The germline CDR1 and CDR2 sequences are SGHTA and FQGNSA. The length of the CDR3 is 15 residues. Notes on this clonotype: Its ends do not fully match the called genes, so a read error is possible.

Specimen: blood. This receptor was obtained from a man aged 55 to 70 in good health. J is TRBJ2-1 and V is TRBV7-2; 9 nucleotides align to TRBD2. The CDR3 nucleotides are TGTGCCAGCATCCCACTAGCGGGCTCCTGCAATGAGCAGTTCTTC. Translating it yields CASIPLAGSCNEQFF.